Presented here are 8 T cell receptor beta chains from one specimen sequenced in a study of regulatory dendritic cells for organ transplantation. CFSE-labeled sorted T cells met regulatory or mature dendritic cells for more than four days. Their antigens remain unidentified. TCRdb keeps only in-frame clones here, not all; method: immunoSEQ multiplex PCR. This sample carries over 20,000 clones, 70% to 90% of them seen once, and the ten largest clones take approximately 0.75%. The specimen sequenced was naive CD4+ T cells from blood cultured with regulatory dendritic cells. Subset denoted: CD45RA+ naive T cells. The receptors derive from a human donor in good health.

The chain couples TRBV30 to TRBJ2-3; 14 bases are a match to TRBD2. The ends lost 2 bases at V and 2 bases at J; junction bases unmatched: 3. The CDR3 extends over 16 amino acids. Germline CDR1 GTSNPN, CDR2 SVGIG (reference sequence). The CDR3 DNA reads TGTGCCTGGAGTAGGGGACTAGCGGGGGACACAGATACGCAGTATTTT. Amino acid sequence: CAWSRGLAGDTDTQYF.

In its sample, this clone was seen a few times. This chain links TRBV18 with TRBJ1-5, with D uncertain. V was cut by 6 bases and J by 0 bases, with 9 bases left in between. The CDR3 runs to 14 residues. Germline CDR1 reads KGHSH; CDR2 reads LQKENI. As DNA, the CDR3 is TGTGCCAGCTCGATGCTGAGTAGCAATCAGCCCCAGCATTTT. Encoded protein: CASSMLSSNQPQHF. Complete variable domain (other parts from reference TRBV18 and TRBJ1-5): NAGVMQNPRHLVRRRGQEARLRCSPMKGHSHVYWYRQLPEEGLKFMVYLQKENIIDESGMPKERFSAEFPKEGPSILRIQQVVRGDSAAYFCASSMLSSNQPQHFGDGTRLSIL.

The chain couples TRBV11-2 to TRBJ1-2; unclear D gene. The CDR3 contains 14 residues. Trimming pared 1 base from V and 8 bases from J, leaving 14 bases between. The V gene's germline CDR1 is SGHAT and CDR2 FQNNGV. The CDR3: CASSLGLSTGGYTF. DNA of the CDR3: TGTGCCAGCAGCTTAGGATTGTCAACCGGGGGCTACACCTTC.

V and J are TRBV7-3 and TRBJ2-7, with 8 bases fitting TRBD2. J gave up 6 bases and V 0 bases, and 7 bases lay outside the gene matches. The CDR3 sequence is 15 residues long. Germline V gene sequence: CDR1 SGHTA, CDR2 FQGTGA. CDR3 region: CASSLTGTSIAEQYF. The CDR3 DNA is TGTGCCAGCAGCTTAACCGGGACTAGTATCGCCGAGCAGTACTTC.

This clone was seen only once. The rearrangement uses TRBV9 and TRBJ2-1; TRBD2 aligns across 8 bases. V lost 4 bases to trimming and J lost 4 bases; unmatched junction nucleotides: 16. The CDR3 runs 18 residues. CDR1 and CDR2 from the germline V gene are SGDLS and YYNGEE. The CDR3 DNA is TGTGCCAGCAGCCTCCGCCTAGCGGGCCCCGTCGGGTACAATGAGCAGTTCTTC. Encoded protein: CASSLRLAGPVGYNEQFF.

The chain couples TRBV7-2 to TRBJ1-2; possible D gene TRBD1, 5 bases. The CDR3 covers 15 residues. The V gene lost 1 base and the J gene lost 13 bases, with 22 bases spanning the gap. Germline-derived CDR1 and CDR2 are SGHTA and FQGNSA. CDR3 residues: CASSLDASSGGAPTF. The DNA of the CDR3 is TGTGCCAGCAGCTTAGACGCTTCGAGTGGAGGGGCCCCCACCTTC.

The genes are TRBV2 and TRBJ2-3, with TRBD1 as a possible D gene (6 bases). The CDR3 totals 14 residues. The germline gives CDR1 SNHLY, CDR2 FYNNEI. The V end was cut by 8 bases, the J end by 0 bases, with 12 bases between. The chain's CDR3 is CASSLTGSTDTQYF. CDR3 in DNA: TGTGCCAGCTCCCTGACAGGAAGCACAGATACGCAGTATTTT.

The chain employs TRBV6-6 and TRBJ2-7; tentative D call: TRBD2 (6 bases). The length of the CDR3 is 14 residues. Per germline, CDR1 MNHNY and CDR2 SVGAGI (reference sequence). V shed 5 bases and J shed 3 bases, with 14 bases lying between them. The CDR3 sequence: CASSDTREFYEQYF. CDR3 in DNA: TGTGCCAGCAGTGACACGCGGGAATTCTACGAGCAGTACTTC.